The 22 T cell receptor beta chains below were found in one sample sequenced in a study of blood T cells in healthy people across ages. The use of a sample-barcoded 5' primer and a J-beta primer mix characterized a second PCR of roughly 6 to 12 cycles. TCRdb itself ran the 5' RACE reads through MiXCR, one entry per CDR3 protein. This table has 550,000 to 800,000 distinct CDR3 sequences, about 30% appearing once. The sequenced sample consisted of blood. All receptors derive from a woman older than 75 in good health.

The chain recombines TRBV5-1 with TRBJ2-2; D may correspond to TRBD1 or TRBD2 (5 bases each). The V end was cut by 4 bases, the J end by 6 bases, with 13 bases between. CDR3 size: 14 residues. The germline V gene has CDR1 SGHRS and CDR2 YFSETQ. The CDR3 here is CASSLRVGAGELFF. The CDR3 DNA reads as TGCGCCAGCAGCCTCAGAGTGGGGGCCGGGGAGCTGTTTTTT. Supplemented by reference TRBV5-1 and TRBJ2-2, the full variable domain reads KAGVTQTPRYLIKTRGQQVTLSCSPISGHRSVSWYQQTPGQGLQFLFEYFSETQRNKGNFPGRFSGRQFSNSRSEMNVSTLELGDSALYLCASSLRVGAGELFFGEGSRLTVL.

The table lists this clonotype with many counts. The chain combines TRBV5-1 with TRBJ1-6, with a tentative D call TRBD1 (6 bases). The CDR3 sequence is 14 residues long. CDR1 and CDR2 from the germline V gene are SGHRS and YFSETQ. Trimming left V 4 bases short and J 7 bases short, with 12 bases between. The CDR3 here is CASSLDSQNSPLHF. The CDR3 DNA reads TGCGCCAGCAGCCTGGACAGCCAGAATTCACCCCTCCACTTT.

This chain links TRBV19 with TRBJ2-6; 11 nucleotides match TRBD2. This CDR3 spans 19 amino acids. The V segment lost 6 bases and the J segment 0 bases; nucleotides outside the gene matches: 10. The V gene's germline CDR1 is LNHDA and CDR2 SQIVND (reference sequence). CDR3 bases: TGTGCCAGTAGATTCCTAGCGGGGGGACTCAGCTCTGGGGCCAACGTCCTGACTTTC. Protein sequence: CASRFLAGGLSSGANVLTF.

This clonotype was counted many times. The chain employs TRBV5-1 and TRBJ1-1; 7 bases match TRBD1. This CDR3 has 16 residues. Germline V lookup: CDR1 SGHRS, CDR2 YFSETQ. Unmatched junction bases numbered 9, after V lost 0 bases and J lost 4 bases. The CDR3 protein is CASSLERQGGSTEAFF. Written as DNA, the CDR3 is TGCGCCAGCAGCTTGGAGAGACAGGGAGGAAGCACTGAAGCTTTCTTT.

CDR3 residues: CASSYEGGNQPQHF. The DNA of the CDR3 is TGTGCCAGCAGTTACGAGGGGGGCAATCAGCCCCAGCATTTT. The chain is built from TRBV6-2 or TRBV6-3 and TRBJ1-5; tentative D call: TRBD1 (6 bases). V lost 2 bases to trimming and J lost 2 bases, with 7 bases between them. Germline assignment: CDR1 MNHEY and CDR2 SVGEGT. This CDR3 comprises 14 residues.

This clonotype was seen at least ten times. The chain is built from TRBV6-6 and TRBJ1-6, with D perhaps matching TRBD1 (5 bases). Trimming stripped 10 bases from V and 6 bases from J, with 13 bases between. The CDR3 loop spans 13 amino acids. Germline CDR1 is MNHNY and CDR2 is SVGAGI (reference sequence). CDR3 coding DNA: TGTGCCACCGCGGACACTCCTAATTCACCCCTCCACTTT. It codes for CATADTPNSPLHF.

This chain joins TRBV5-6 and TRBJ2-3; tentatively, D is TRBD2 (6 bases). V dropped 1 base and J dropped 2 bases, with 11 bases sitting between them. The germline V gene encodes CDR1 SGHDT and CDR2 YYEEEE. The CDR3 has 15 residues. CDR3 in amino acids: CASSLRERYTDTQYF. Here the CDR3 DNA reads TGTGCCAGCAGCTTGCGGGAGCGATACACAGATACGCAGTATTTT.

This clonotype has just one count. This chain joins TRBV14 and TRBJ2-1, with 10 bases matching TRBD2. Germline lookup yields CDR1 SGHDN and CDR2 FVKESK. With 3 bases clipped from V and 8 bases from J, the junction kept 7 bases outside the gene matches. The length of the CDR3 is 15 residues. The CDR3 bases are TGTGCCAGCAGCCAGACTAGCGGGTTATTGGATGAGCAGTTCTTC. This codes for CASSQTSGLLDEQFF.

This clonotype was recorded once. This may come from a read error, since a much larger clone is one base off. CDR3 nucleotides: TGCGCCAGCGGCTTGGAACAGGGGCACTCCTACAATGAGCAGTTCTTC. Translated, it gives CASGLEQGHSYNEQFF. This sequence joins TRBV5-1 and TRBJ2-1; 7 bases match TRBD1. CDR3 length: 16 amino acids. Germline values: CDR1 SGHRS, CDR2 YFSETQ.

This clonotype was recorded many times. The genes are TRBV9 and TRBJ2-7, with TRBD1 as a possible D gene (6 bases). The length of the CDR3 is 18 residues. CDR1 SGDLS and CDR2 YYNGEE come from the germline V gene. V lost 3 bases and J 2 bases, leaving 24 bases between the germline ends. The CDR3 is CASSAGPPGHTIAYEQYF. DNA of the CDR3: TGTGCCAGCAGCGCCGGCCCCCCGGGACACACCATCGCCTACGAGCAGTACTTC.

This sequence joins TRBV11-2 and TRBJ2-5; no reliable D call. CDR1 is SGHAT, CDR2 FQNNGV, per germline. The CDR3 covers 12 residues. V dropped 6 bases and J dropped 5 bases, with 10 bases sitting between them. CDR3 nucleotides: TGTGCCAGCAGACCCGACGGGGAGACCCAGTACTTC. As protein: CASRPDGETQYF.

V gene TRBV7-2 combines with J gene TRBJ2-6; D not certain. The CDR3 extends over 16 amino acids. V was clipped by 1 base and J by 0 bases, with 7 bases between them. Germline loops: CDR1 SGHTA, CDR2 FQGNSA. The CDR3 sequence is CASSLGSYSGANVLTF. CDR3 nucleotides: TGTGCCAGCAGCTTAGGCAGTTACTCTGGGGCCAACGTCCTGACTTTC.

CDR3 nucleotides: TGTGCCAGCACCCTTGGACTCCGGGGCACCGGGGAGCTGTTTTTT. Its translation: CASTLGLRGTGELFF. The V call is TRBV7-2, the J call TRBJ2-2; tentatively, D is TRBD2 (5 bases). The V gene lost 7 bases and the J gene lost 4 bases, with 16 bases spanning the gap. CDR1 and CDR2 from the germline V gene are SGHTA and FQGNSA. The length of the CDR3 is 15 residues.

Remarks on this clonotype: Given a much more abundant clone one base away, this may be a read error. The chain is built from TRBV3-1 and TRBJ2-1; D perhaps matches TRBD1 (5 bases). Trimming stripped 0 bases from V and 10 bases from J, with 10 bases between. Germline-derived CDR1 and CDR2 are LGHDT and YNNKEL (reference sequence). This CDR3 comprises 13 residues. CDR3 DNA: TGTGCCAGCAGCCAAGACGTGGGGCGCGAGCAGTTCTTC. Translated, it gives CASSQDVGREQFF.

A few counts support this clonotype. The V and J genes are TRBV30 and TRBJ2-7; D not certain. Germline CDR1 is GTSNPN and CDR2 is SVGIG (reference sequence). V was shortened by 3 bases and J by 6 bases, with 12 bases between the two germline ends. This CDR3 is built from 12 residues. The DNA for the CDR3 is TGTGCCTGGAGCCCTACCTCCATCGAGCAGTACTTC. The encoded protein is CAWSPTSIEQYF.

The rearrangement links TRBV7-9 to TRBJ2-7; tentatively, D is TRBD1 or TRBD2 (5 bases each). The length of the CDR3 is 15 residues. The ends were cut back, 3 bases at V and 0 bases at J, with 12 bases in the middle. The germline V gene has CDR1 SEHNR and CDR2 FQNEAQ (reference sequence). The DNA of the CDR3 is TGTGCCAGCAGCTTGGGGACCGACAACTCCTACGAGCAGTACTTC. Translation: CASSLGTDNSYEQYF.

The rearrangement uses TRBV7-2 and TRBJ2-7; 9 bases are shared with TRBD2. The junction had 9 bases not matched to a gene; V was cut back by 9 bases and J by 0 bases. The CDR3 consists of 15 residues. Per germline, CDR1 SGHTA and CDR2 FQGNSA. CDR3 protein: CTSGVAGDSSYEQYF. Written as DNA, the CDR3 is TGTACCAGTGGAGTAGCGGGGGACTCCTCCTACGAGCAGTACTTC.

This clonotype was seen many times. V is TRBV4-3 and J is TRBJ2-3; 9 bases agree with TRBD2. Germline V lookup: CDR1 LGHNA, CDR2 YSLEER. Trimming at V came to 0 bases and at J to 0 bases, leaving 19 bases not matched to a gene. The CDR3 runs to 22 residues. CDR3: CASSQEIWPGGGVLSSTDTQYF. The DNA for the CDR3 is TGCGCCAGCAGCCAAGAAATTTGGCCTGGCGGGGGGGTCCTTTCTAGCACAGATACGCAGTATTTT.

About this clonotype itself: This may be a read error, as it is one base from a much larger clone. The chain joins TRBV7-2 to TRBJ2-3, with D possibly being TRBD1 or TRBD2 (5 bases each). V was clipped by 3 bases and J by 10 bases, with 20 bases between them. CDR3 length: 15 amino acids. Germline-derived CDR1 and CDR2 are SGHTA and FQGNSA. The chain's CDR3 is CASSLEWGSSDAQYF. CDR3 DNA sequence: TGTGCCAGCAGCTTGGAATGGGGGTCTTCTGATGCGCAGTATTTT.

As concerns this clonotype: It may be a read error: a sequence one base away is much more abundant. The chain has TRBV5-1 and TRBJ2-5, with D possibly being TRBD1 (5 bases). The germline V gene encodes CDR1 SGHRS and CDR2 YFSETQ. This CDR3 is 15 amino acids long. Trimming cost V 3 bases and J 0 bases, with 12 bases left between them. CDR3 nucleotides: TGCGCCAGCAGCTCGGAAAGCAGGGACCAAGAGACCCAGTACTTC. As protein: CASSSESRDQETQYF.

Of note for this clonotype: It may be a read error: a sequence one base away is much more abundant. This CDR3 is missing its conserved last phenylalanine or tryptophan, likely due to a read error. This chain connects TRBV6-5 to TRBJ2-1, with D perhaps TRBD1 or TRBD2 (5 bases each). V was pared by 8 bases and J by 5 bases, with 19 bases between. The CDR3 contains 15 residues. Germline V lookup: CDR1 MNHEY, CDR2 SVGAGI. The CDR3 DNA follows: TGTGCCAGCGGACGGGGCAGGGACGAACACAATGAGCAGTTCGTC. Encoded protein: CASGRGRDEHNEQFV.

This clonotype was seen at least ten times. The gene calls are TRBV29-1 and TRBJ2-7; 10 nucleotides line up with TRBD1. The V and J ends lost 6 bases and 3 bases, in that order; junction bases with no gene match: 5. This CDR3 is built from 13 residues. The germline V gene encodes CDR1 SQVTM and CDR2 ANQGSEA. CDR3 DNA: TGCAGCGTCCTGACAGGGGGCCGCTACGAGCAGTACTTC. This encodes CSVLTGGRYEQYF.